This TCR beta chain was recovered during a study of blood T cell repertoires in COVID-19. Study context: From T cells, B-cell-depleted T cells, or PBMCs came the material, which was cDNA or gDNA.

Per the germline V gene, CDR1 is MDHEN and CDR2 is SYDVKM. The CDR3 contains 15 residues. The J segment lost 4 bases and the V segment lost 4 bases, leaving 8 bases of the junction unmatched. Some clones are missing from TCRdb's copy, which holds only in-frame ones; the method was immunoSEQ multiplex PCR. The table lists approximately 140,000 clones, 84% of them singletons, with approximately 8.9% in the top ten. Seattle's enrolled individuals joined amid active infection and were then monitored longitudinally. In its sample, this clone was seen once. The chain couples TRBV28 to TRBJ2-5; the match to TRBD1 covers 8 bases. The sample taken for sequencing was peripheral blood. The clonotype originates from a man between 25 and 39 years old with COVID-19, enrolled during active disease. The CDR3 is CASSWRQGKGETQYF. The CDR3 nucleotides read TGTGCCAGCAGTTGGAGACAGGGGAAAGGAGAGACCCAGTACTTC. The variable domain in full, completed from reference TRBV28 and TRBJ2-5, reads DVKVTQSSRYLVKRTGEKVFLECVQDMDHENMFWYRQDPGLGLRLIYFSYDVKMKEKGDIPEGYSVSREKKERFSLILESASTNQTSMYLCASSWRQGKGETQYFGPGTRLLVL.